This T cell receptor beta chain stems from a study of tumor-infiltrating lymphocytes in primary liver carcinoma. Researchers generated TCR beta cDNA from approximately 500 ng of total RNA, relying on a constant-region primer. For TCR beta, libraries were produced by three nested multiplex PCR rounds using slightly modified ARM-PCR. In the first two PCR rounds, TRBV1-TRBV30 forward primers were paired with a C-beta reverse primer, and each round lasted nine to ten cycles. A single record per CDR3 protein comes from TCRdb applying MiXCR to the multiplex PCR reads. The sample has roughly 100,000 distinct CDR3 sequences, 82% seen once. The CDR3 has 12 amino acids. Germline V CDR1 and CDR2: SEHNR, FQNEAQ (reference sequence). In regard to this clonotype: A read error may produce the germline difference seen at one junction end.

Unsorted bulk tissue, roughly 20-32 mg of it, served as the source for co-extraction of RNA and DNA. The receptor was derived from a middle-aged man with primary liver carcinoma and hepatitis B virus infection. The specimen sequenced was liver tumor tissue from sampling region 3. Documented subset: tumor region T3, left-lateral pole. This chain uses TRBV7-9 with TRBJ2-7; D remains ambiguous. CDR3 DNA sequence: TGTGTCAGCAGCCTCGCTAACTACGAGCAGTACTTC. Its protein product is CVSSLANYEQYF. Looking up the rest from reference TRBV7-9 and TRBJ2-7 gives the full variable domain: DTGVSQNPRHKITKRGQNVTFRCDPISEHNRLYWYRQTLGQGPEFLTYFQNEAQLEKSRLLSDRFSAERPKGSFSTLEIQRTEQGDSAMYLCVSSLANYEQYFGPGTRLTVT.